The 28 T cell receptor beta chains below come from one sample, sequenced in a study of control samples from healthy donors and cancer patients. Only in-frame clones appear in the TCRdb table, and some are missing; sequencing was by immunoSEQ multiplex PCR. The repertoire consists of around 150,000 clones, with roughly 94% occurring once and the leading ten covering about 15%. Sequencing input: PBMCs. These receptors were taken from a man in his fifties or sixties with colorectal cancer.

The V gene is TRBV15, the J gene TRBJ2-6; either TRBD1 or TRBD2 may supply D (5 bases each). From germline, CDR1 is LNHNV and CDR2 YYDKDF (reference sequence). The CDR3 covers 15 residues. Trimming cost V 8 bases and J 1 base, with 12 bases left between them. Written as DNA, the CDR3 is TGTGCCACCTCACTAGACAGTTCTGGGGCCAACGTCCTGACTTTC. It yields the protein CATSLDSSGANVLTF.

The rearrangement joins TRBV4-1 to TRBJ1-1, with D maybe TRBD1 (6 bases). Germline loops: CDR1 MGHRA, CDR2 YSYEKL. This CDR3 is built from 14 residues. V gave up 1 base and J gave up 5 bases, with 11 bases separating them. The CDR3 bases are TGCGCCAGCAGCCAAGCTGGGGGCAGGACTGAAGCTTTCTTT. Translated, it gives CASSQAGGRTEAFF.

This clone was counted only a few times. The V gene is TRBV27, the J gene TRBJ1-1; D uncertain. The V end lost 0 bases, the J end lost 8 bases, and 10 bases lay between the germline ends. Germline V gene lookup returns CDR1 MNHEY and CDR2 SMNVEV (reference sequence). The CDR3 is 13 residues long. In DNA, the CDR3 is TGTGCCAGCAGTTTATCATCTCCCCCAGAAGCTTTCTTT. It translates to CASSLSSPPEAFF.

This clone was recorded once. The rearrangement joins TRBV5-4 to TRBJ1-1; no firm D call. CDR1 and CDR2 (germline): SGHNT, YYREEE (reference sequence). V gave up 0 bases and J gave up 1 base, with 4 bases separating them. The CDR3 consists of 13 residues. CDR3 region: CASSLDRNTEAFF. The CDR3 DNA reads TGTGCCAGCAGCTTGGACAGGAACACTGAAGCTTTCTTT.

The chain recombines TRBV29-1 with TRBJ1-1; D gene ambiguous. The germline V and J ends were trimmed by 4 bases and 3 bases, with 15 bases remaining between them. This CDR3 is 14 amino acids long. The germline gives CDR1 SQVTM, CDR2 ANQGSEA. CDR3 bases: TGCAGCGTTGTCCCGGGGTTCTACGACACTGAAGCTTTCTTT. Its translation is CSVVPGFYDTEAFF.

The chain has TRBV6-5 and TRBJ1-3, with unresolved D. This CDR3 contains 13 residues. The V gene lost 6 bases and the J gene lost 0 bases, with 6 bases spanning the gap. CDR1 and CDR2 (germline): MNHEY, SVGAGI. The CDR3 protein is CASRGSSGNTIYF. CDR3 sequence (DNA): TGTGCCAGCAGGGGTAGCTCTGGAAACACCATATATTTT.

This rearrangement joins TRBV3-1 (or the pseudogene TRBV3-2) to TRBJ2-2, with D perhaps TRBD2 (6 bases). Germline V gene data show CDR1 as LGHDT and CDR2 as YNNKEL (reference sequence). The CDR3 runs 15 residues. Trimming took 1 base from V and 4 from J, leaving 10 bases between them. CDR3 nucleotides: TGTGCCAGCAGCCAAGGGGAGGACATCACCGGGGAGCTGTTTTTT. It specifies CASSQGEDITGELFF.

The CDR3 sequence: CAWSVLSETQYF. In nucleotides, the CDR3 is TGTGCCTGGAGTGTACTTTCTGAGACCCAGTACTTC. The chain combines TRBV30 with TRBJ2-5, with D unclear. This CDR3 spans 12 amino acids. V was shortened by 0 bases and J by 5 bases, with 7 bases between the two germline ends. Germline-derived CDR1 and CDR2 are GTSNPN and SVGIG (reference sequence).

This sequence joins TRBV4-1 and TRBJ2-3, with 9 positions matching TRBD2. V was clipped by 4 bases and J by 0 bases; unmatched bases: 5. The CDR3 consists of 16 residues. Germline CDR1 and CDR2: MGHRA and YSYEKL. This CDR3 reads CASSPQRGASTDTQYF. The CDR3 DNA reads as TGCGCCAGCAGCCCACAGCGGGGGGCTAGCACAGATACGCAGTATTTT.

The CDR3 region is CAISESRTTNEKLFF. The CDR3 DNA follows: TGTGCCATCAGTGAGTCCAGAACAACTAATGAAAAACTGTTTTTT. The gene calls are TRBV10-3 and TRBJ1-4; no definite D call. Germline CDR1 and CDR2: ENHRY and SYGVKD. V was pared by 0 bases and J by 0 bases, with 5 bases between. The CDR3 covers 15 residues.

Concerning this clone: Other DNA sequences in the same sample also yield this CDR3. This chain links TRBV12-3 or TRBV12-4 with TRBJ1-3; no definite D call. The CDR3 loop spans 12 amino acids. The germline V and J ends were trimmed by 2 bases and 4 bases, with 3 bases remaining between them. CDR3 loop: CASSLRGNTIYF. CDR3 in DNA: TGTGCCAGCAGTTTAAGGGGAAACACCATATATTTT.

The V and J genes are TRBV5-1 and TRBJ2-3; D gene unclear. Between the trimmed V and J ends, which lost 4 bases and 4 bases, there was a span of 13 bases. Germline lookup yields CDR1 SGHRS and CDR2 YFSETQ. The CDR3 consists of 14 residues. DNA for the CDR3: TGCGCCAGCAGCCCTCTTTCTTGGGCAGATACGCAGTATTTT. Its protein is CASSPLSWADTQYF.

The V call is TRBV6-6, the J call TRBJ2-7; D gene unclear. V shed 0 bases and J shed 6 bases, with 15 bases lying between them. The CDR3 sequence is 15 residues long. Germline loops: CDR1 MNHNY, CDR2 SVGAGI (reference sequence). The DNA for the CDR3 is TGTGCCAGCAGTTACTCGGGGAAGCAGTCCAGCGAGCAGTACTTC. As protein: CASSYSGKQSSEQYF.

The chain joins TRBV6-5 to TRBJ1-1; D unresolved. Germline V lookup: CDR1 MNHEY, CDR2 SVGAGI. This CDR3 is 14 amino acids long. Trimming pared 0 bases from V and 0 bases from J, leaving 5 bases between. CDR3 in amino acids: CASSYSLLNTEAFF. CDR3 DNA sequence: TGTGCCAGCAGTTACTCGCTCTTGAACACTGAAGCTTTCTTT.

The chain uses TRBV12-3 or TRBV12-4 and TRBJ1-2, with a tentative D call TRBD1 (6 bases). V was cut by 5 bases and J by 8 bases, with 15 bases left in between. The CDR3 sequence is 13 residues long. The CDR3 coding sequence is TGTGCCAGCAGTCCGAACAGGGTACAGGGCTACACCTTC. This sequence encodes CASSPNRVQGYTF.

The chain uses TRBV19 and TRBJ1-1, with TRBD1 identical over 7 bases. Germline values: CDR1 LNHDA, CDR2 SQIVND (reference sequence). The trim removed 5 bases at V and 3 bases at J, leaving 6 bases unmatched. The length of the CDR3 is 14 residues. This CDR3 reads CASSADRTYTEAFF. CDR3 nucleotides: TGTGCCAGTAGTGCGGACAGGACCTACACTGAAGCTTTCTTT.

This chain uses TRBV12-5 with TRBJ1-1, with a weak D call TRBD1 (5 bases). Trimming pared 0 bases from V and 5 bases from J, leaving 13 bases between. The length of the CDR3 is 15 residues. Germline lookup yields CDR1 LGHNT and CDR2 FRNRAP. Written as DNA, the CDR3 is TGTGCTAGTGGTTTGGTATCGGGGGTAATGACTGAAGCTTTCTTT. It encodes CASGLVSGVMTEAFF.

This clone was seen once. This chain joins TRBV29-1 and TRBJ1-1, with TRBD1 matching 7 bases. The V gene end was trimmed by 5 bases and the J gene end by 0 bases; junction bases not matched to a gene: 6. CDR1 and CDR2 (germline): SQVTM, ANQGSEA. This CDR3 contains 14 residues. In nucleotides, the CDR3 is TGCAGCGTTTTAGGGGGCCCAATGAACACTGAAGCTTTCTTT. This codes for CSVLGGPMNTEAFF.

Of note for this clone: Other DNA sequences within the sample encode an identical CDR3. The chain carries TRBV12-3 or TRBV12-4 and TRBJ1-2; D gene ambiguous. V was cut by 8 bases and J by 8 bases, with 12 bases left in between. This CDR3 contains 11 residues. CDR3 in amino acids: CASSRSGGYTF. The CDR3 bases are TGTGCCAGCTCGAGGTCTGGCGGCTACACCTTC.

The CDR3 sequence is CASSLSGGARNQPQHF. Written as DNA, the CDR3 is TGTGCCAGCAGTTTATCTGGGGGGGCAAGGAATCAGCCCCAGCATTTT. This chain links TRBV27 with TRBJ1-5, with D possibly being TRBD1 (6 bases). CDR3 length equals 16 residues. Germline lookup yields CDR1 MNHEY and CDR2 SMNVEV (reference sequence). V was trimmed by 0 bases and J by 4 bases, leaving 13 bases between them.

V usage is TRBV12-3 or TRBV12-4 and J usage is TRBJ2-1, with D unresolved. The germline V and J ends were trimmed by 6 bases and 5 bases, with 11 bases remaining between them. This CDR3 region has 13 residues. The CDR3 DNA is TGTGCCAGCAGCCTCGGTCAACACAATGAGCAGTTCTTC. This encodes CASSLGQHNEQFF.

V gene TRBV5-5 combines with J gene TRBJ2-3; 9 bases fit TRBD2. V lost 6 bases to trimming and J lost 2 bases; unmatched junction nucleotides: 7. The CDR3 totals 15 residues. Germline loops: CDR1 SGHKS, CDR2 YYEKEE (reference sequence). CDR3 in amino acids: CASTLAGKHTDTQYF. The DNA of the CDR3 is TGTGCCAGCACCCTAGCGGGGAAACACACAGATACGCAGTATTTT.

This clone has only one observation. The CDR3 DNA follows: TGTGCCAGCAGCTTGGGACAGTTCTATGGCTACACCTTC. Encoded protein: CASSLGQFYGYTF. This chain uses TRBV5-8 with TRBJ1-2; D is possibly TRBD1 (5 bases). The CDR3 has 13 amino acids. Germline V gene data show CDR1 as SGHTS and CDR2 as YDEGEE. The V and J ends lost 0 bases and 4 bases respectively, with 7 bases between them.

V and J are TRBV7-2 and TRBJ1-1; D is possibly TRBD1 (6 bases). Looked up from germline, CDR1 is SGHTA and CDR2 is FQGNSA. Trimming removed 5 bases at V and 6 bases at J, with 22 bases between. The CDR3 contains 16 residues. The CDR3 region is CASSPRSRGSGSEAFF. CDR3 nucleotide sequence: TGTGCCAGCAGCCCGAGGAGCAGGGGCTCGGGGTCTGAAGCTTTCTTT. The whole variable domain, filled in from reference TRBV7-2 and TRBJ1-1, reads GAGVSQSPSNKVTEKGKDVELRCDPISGHTALYWYRQSLGQGLEFLIYFQGNSAPDKSGLPSDRFSAERTGGSVSTLTIQRTQQEDSAVYLCASSPRSRGSGSEAFFGQGTRLTVV.

CDR3 amino acids: CASSLAGQGVKGYGYTF. In nucleotides, the CDR3 is TGTGCCAGCAGTTTGGCGGGACAGGGAGTAAAAGGCTATGGCTACACCTTC. This chain links TRBV28 with TRBJ1-2; 9 bases align to TRBD1. The V gene's germline CDR1 is MDHEN and CDR2 SYDVKM. Trimming removed 3 bases from V and 4 bases from J; junction bases left unmatched: 12. The CDR3 loop spans 17 amino acids.

This chain links TRBV12-3 or TRBV12-4 with TRBJ2-5; no clear D. Trimming shortened V by 5 bases and J by 1 base, and 5 bases separated the two germline ends. This CDR3 region has 12 residues. The CDR3 spells CASSKGQETQYF. For the CDR3, the DNA is TGTGCCAGCAGTAAGGGCCAAGAGACCCAGTACTTC.

Points on this clone: The sample carries other DNA sequences with the same CDR3. This CDR3 reads CASSVQGRVNQPQHF. As DNA, the CDR3 is TGTGCCAGCAGCGTGCAGGGGAGGGTCAATCAGCCCCAGCATTTT. The gene calls are TRBV5-6 and TRBJ1-5; possibly TRBD1 for D (6 bases). Deletions cut 4 bases from V and 3 bases from J, with 14 bases between. The CDR3 loop spans 15 amino acids. Germline loops: CDR1 SGHDT, CDR2 YYEEEE.

J is TRBJ2-7 and V is TRBV10-3; no firm D call. The V and J ends lost 2 bases and 2 bases respectively, with 7 bases between them. CDR3 length equals 13 residues. The germline V gene encodes CDR1 ENHRY and CDR2 SYGVKD. The CDR3 DNA is TGTGCCATCAGTGAGCTCAGTGCCTACGAGCAGTACTTC. This translates into CAISELSAYEQYF.